This TCR beta chain appears in the sequencing data of a study of T cell responses to AZD1222 COVID-19 vaccine. Study-wide results and caveats: Of spike-specific TCRs, nearly half reportedly target regions left unmutated in variants. Just 5 or 6 AZD1222 recipients tested seropositive at baseline. Spike-spanning, vaccine-associated CD4 TCRs were dominant at 160-218 and 743-854.

Concerning this clone: The antigen remains undetermined.

The length of the CDR3 is 14 residues. Trimming pared 2 bases from V and 3 bases from J, leaving 8 bases between. CDR1 is SEHNR and CDR2 is FQNEAQ in the germline V gene (reference sequence). Data came from immunoSEQ multiplex PCR; TCRdb stores just in-frame clones and leaves some out. Of over 150,000 clones listed, just under 90% are singletons. The TCR originated in an adult in good health. The chain combines TRBV7-9 with TRBJ1-5; TRBD1 is a possible D gene (6 bases). This specimen consisted of peripheral blood, obtained on day 0 of AZD1222 vaccination. The CDR3 is CASSLTGNNQPQHF. The CDR3 DNA is TGTGCCAGCAGCTTAACAGGGAACAATCAGCCCCAGCATTTT.